This TCR beta chain was sequenced for a study of OX40 agonist ivuxolimab in advanced cancers. Data came from immunoSEQ multiplex PCR; TCRdb stores just in-frame clones and leaves some out. The repertoire has about 79,000 clones, 88% of them found once; the top ten carry about 4%. Germline CDR1 SGHKS, CDR2 YYEKEE (reference sequence). CDR3 length equals 14 residues. Trimming shortened V by 4 bases and J by 1 base, and 9 bases separated the two germline ends. V gene TRBV5-5 combines with J gene TRBJ1-5; D remains unclear. The TCR sequence derives from an adult with an advanced solid tumor such as melanoma, head and neck, liver or kidney cancer. Sample: CD4+ or CD8+ T cells sorted from blood, taken in a trial of the OX40 agonist ivuxolimab. In DNA, the CDR3 is TGTGCCAGCAGCCCTGAATTCAGCAATCAGCCCCAGCATTTT. Residues: CASSPEFSNQPQHF.